This T cell receptor beta chain emerged from a study of response to subunit inactivated influenza vaccine. TCRdb called the RT-PCR reads again in MiXCR, with one record for every CDR3 protein. The sample lists about 780,000 distinct CDR3 sequences, about 18% occurring once. Germline CDR1 and CDR2: SEHNR and FQNEAQ (reference sequence). V was cut by 4 bases and J by 13 bases, with 17 bases left in between. There are 14 residues in the CDR3. This clonotype showed up just a few times. Its antigen is not identified. General study points: Authors suggested few new T cells are recruited by each seasonal influenza vaccination.

This chain connects TRBV7-9 to TRBJ2-6; perhaps TRBD2 as D (5 bases). Specimen: PBMCs from blood, collected about 5 days after vaccination. The TCR originated in a man in his fifties or sixties who received an inactivated influenza vaccine. The CDR3 loop reads CASSSRLFEGVLTF. As DNA, the CDR3 is TGTGCCAGCAGCTCGAGGCTTTTCGAGGGAGTCCTGACTTTC.